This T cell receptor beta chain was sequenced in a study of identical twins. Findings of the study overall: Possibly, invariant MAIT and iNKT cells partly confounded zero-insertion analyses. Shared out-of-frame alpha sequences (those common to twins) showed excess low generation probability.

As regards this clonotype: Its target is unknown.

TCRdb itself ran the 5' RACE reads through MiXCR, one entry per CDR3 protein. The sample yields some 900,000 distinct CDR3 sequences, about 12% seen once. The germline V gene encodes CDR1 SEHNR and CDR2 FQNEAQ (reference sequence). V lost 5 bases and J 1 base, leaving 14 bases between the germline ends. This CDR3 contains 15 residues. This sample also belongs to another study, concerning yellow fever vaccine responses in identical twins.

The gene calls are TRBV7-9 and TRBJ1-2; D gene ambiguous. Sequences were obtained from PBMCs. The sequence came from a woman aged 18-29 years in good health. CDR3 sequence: CASSAVLGSNYGYTF. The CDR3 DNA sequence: TGTGCCAGCAGCGCCGTTTTAGGGAGTAACTATGGCTACACCTTC.